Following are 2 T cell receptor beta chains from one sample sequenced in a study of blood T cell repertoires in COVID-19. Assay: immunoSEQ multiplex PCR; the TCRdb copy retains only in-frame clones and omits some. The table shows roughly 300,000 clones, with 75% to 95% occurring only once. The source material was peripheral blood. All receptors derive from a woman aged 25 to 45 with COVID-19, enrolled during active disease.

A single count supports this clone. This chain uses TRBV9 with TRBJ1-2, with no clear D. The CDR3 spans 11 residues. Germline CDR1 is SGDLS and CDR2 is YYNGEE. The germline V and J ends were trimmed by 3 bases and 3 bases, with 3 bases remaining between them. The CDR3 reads CASSDYYGYTF. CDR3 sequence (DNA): TGTGCCAGCAGCGACTACTATGGCTACACCTTC.

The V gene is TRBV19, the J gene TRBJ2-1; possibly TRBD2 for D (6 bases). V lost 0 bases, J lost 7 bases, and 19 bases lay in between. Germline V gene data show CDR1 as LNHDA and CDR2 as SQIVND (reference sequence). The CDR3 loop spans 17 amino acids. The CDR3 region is CASSIEPPTLARNEQFF. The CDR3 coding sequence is TGTGCCAGTAGTATAGAGCCCCCCACTCTAGCGCGTAATGAGCAGTTCTTC.